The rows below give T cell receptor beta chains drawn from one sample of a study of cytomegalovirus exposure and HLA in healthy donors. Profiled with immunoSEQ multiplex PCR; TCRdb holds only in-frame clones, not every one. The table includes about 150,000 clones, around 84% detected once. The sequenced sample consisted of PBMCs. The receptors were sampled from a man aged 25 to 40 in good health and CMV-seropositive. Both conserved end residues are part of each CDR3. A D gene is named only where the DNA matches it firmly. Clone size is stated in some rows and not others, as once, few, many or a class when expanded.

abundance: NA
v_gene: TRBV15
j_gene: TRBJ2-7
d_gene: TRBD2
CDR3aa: CATSREASGIYEQYF
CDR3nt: TGTGCCACCAGCAGAGAGGCTAGCGGGATCTACGAGCAGTACTTC

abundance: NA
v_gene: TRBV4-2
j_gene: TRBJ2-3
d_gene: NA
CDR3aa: CASSQDFSSTDTQYF
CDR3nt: TGTGCCAGCAGCCAAGATTTTTCGAGCACAGATACGCAGTATTTT

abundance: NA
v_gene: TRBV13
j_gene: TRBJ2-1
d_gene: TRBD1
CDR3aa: CASSLMRGHEQFF
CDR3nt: TGTGCCAGCAGCCTCATGAGGGGGCATGAGCAGTTCTTC

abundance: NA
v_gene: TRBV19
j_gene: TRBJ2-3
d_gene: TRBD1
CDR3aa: CASSPDRGPRDTQYF
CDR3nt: TGTGCCAGTAGCCCGGACAGGGGGCCGAGGGATACGCAGTATTTT

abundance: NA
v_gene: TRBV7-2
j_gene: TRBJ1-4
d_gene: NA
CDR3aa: CASSQGNSEKLFF
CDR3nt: TGTGCCAGCAGCCAGGGGAACAGTGAAAAACTGTTTTTT

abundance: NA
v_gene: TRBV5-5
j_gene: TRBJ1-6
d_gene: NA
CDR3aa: CASSFRGDNYNSPLHF
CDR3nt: TGTGCCAGCAGCTTTAGAGGGGACAACTATAATTCACCCCTCCACTTT

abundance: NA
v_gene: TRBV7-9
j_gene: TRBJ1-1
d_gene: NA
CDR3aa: CSSSLYIGNTEAFF
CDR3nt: TGTTCCAGCAGCCTTTATATCGGGAACACTGAAGCTTTCTTT

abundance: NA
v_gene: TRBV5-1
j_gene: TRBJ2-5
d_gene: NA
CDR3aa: CASSPVTQGSAKEETQYF
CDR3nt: TGCGCCAGCAGCCCCGTTACTCAGGGGTCAGCCAAGGAAGAGACCCAGTACTTC

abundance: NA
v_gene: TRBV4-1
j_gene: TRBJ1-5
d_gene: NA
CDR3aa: CASGSDPEEPQHF
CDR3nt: TGCGCCAGCGGGAGCGACCCCGAGGAGCCCCAGCATTTT

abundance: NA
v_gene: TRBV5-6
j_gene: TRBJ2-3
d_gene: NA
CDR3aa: CASSLYGSTSDTQYF
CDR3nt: TGTGCCAGCAGCTTGTACGGGAGTACATCAGATACGCAGTATTTT

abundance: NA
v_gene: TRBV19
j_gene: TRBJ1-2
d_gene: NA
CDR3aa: CASSSYGSRYGYTF
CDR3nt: TGTGCCAGTAGTTCCTACGGGAGTAGGTATGGCTACACCTTC

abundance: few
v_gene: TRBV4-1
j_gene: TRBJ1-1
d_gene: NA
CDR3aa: CASSQFDSVAEAFF
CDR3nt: TGCGCCAGCAGCCAATTCGACAGCGTAGCTGAAGCTTTCTTT

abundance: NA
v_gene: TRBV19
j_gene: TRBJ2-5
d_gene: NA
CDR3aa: CASSGGPAGIWETQYF
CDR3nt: TGTGCCAGTAGTGGAGGGCCGGCAGGGATATGGGAGACCCAGTACTTC

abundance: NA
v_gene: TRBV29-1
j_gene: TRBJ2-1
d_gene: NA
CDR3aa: CSVEDRNSVLYNEQFF
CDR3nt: TGCAGCGTTGAAGATCGGAATAGCGTACTCTACAATGAGCAGTTCTTC

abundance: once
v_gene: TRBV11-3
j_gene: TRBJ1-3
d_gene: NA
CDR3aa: CASSSGGTNTIYF
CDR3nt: TGTGCCAGCAGCTCCGGGGGAACAAACACCATATATTTT

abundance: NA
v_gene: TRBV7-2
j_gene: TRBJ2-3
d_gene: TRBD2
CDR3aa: CASSLAAREADTQYF
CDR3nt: TGTGCCAGCAGCTTAGCGGCGCGGGAGGCAGATACGCAGTATTTT

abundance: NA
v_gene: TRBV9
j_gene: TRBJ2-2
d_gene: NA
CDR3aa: CASSLTGNPGELFF
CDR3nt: TGTGCCAGCAGCCTAACAGGGAACCCCGGGGAGCTGTTTTTT

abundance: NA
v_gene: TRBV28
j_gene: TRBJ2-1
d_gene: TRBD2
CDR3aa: CASSPGTSLNEQFF
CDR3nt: TGTGCCAGCAGTCCTGGGACTAGCTTAAATGAGCAGTTCTTC

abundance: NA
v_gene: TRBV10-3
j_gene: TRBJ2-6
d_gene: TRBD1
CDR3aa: CAIRQGVDLGANVLTF
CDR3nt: TGTGCCATACGACAGGGGGTTGATTTAGGGGCCAACGTCCTGACTTTC

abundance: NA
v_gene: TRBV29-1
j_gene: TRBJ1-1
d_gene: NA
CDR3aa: CSVAGVNTEAFF
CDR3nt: TGCAGCGTTGCAGGGGTGAACACTGAAGCTTTCTTT

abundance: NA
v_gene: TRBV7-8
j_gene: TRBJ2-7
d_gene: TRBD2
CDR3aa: CASSRGTSGIYEQYF
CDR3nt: TGTGCCAGCAGCCGAGGGACTAGCGGTATCTACGAGCAGTACTTC

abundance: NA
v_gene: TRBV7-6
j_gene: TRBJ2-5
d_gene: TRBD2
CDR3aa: CASSLGGLAGKETQYF
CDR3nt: TGTGCCAGCAGCTTAGGGGGACTAGCGGGAAAAGAGACCCAGTACTTC

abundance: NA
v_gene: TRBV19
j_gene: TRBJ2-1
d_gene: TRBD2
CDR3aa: CASSRRLAGDEQFF
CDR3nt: TGTGCCAGTAGTAGGCGACTAGCGGGGGATGAGCAGTTCTTC

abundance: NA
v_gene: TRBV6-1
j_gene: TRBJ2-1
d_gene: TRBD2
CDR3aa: CASSEAQWASGTSSYNEQFF
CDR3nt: TGTGCCAGCAGTGAAGCGCAATGGGCTAGCGGAACAAGCTCCTACAATGAGCAGTTCTTC

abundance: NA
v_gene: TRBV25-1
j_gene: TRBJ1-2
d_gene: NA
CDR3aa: CASSGGGGYTF
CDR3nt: TGTGCCAGCAGTGGCGGAGGGGGCTACACCTTC